This T cell receptor (beta chain) was retrieved from a study of shared clonotypes between healthy human individuals. Findings and caveats of the study: In general, naive subsets displayed greater estimated richness than memory subsets did. Rarefaction demonstrated incomplete sorted-subset sequencing despite large depth. The study sampled only blood, and tissue repertoires likely differ.

This CDR3 is built from 15 residues. Trimming took 4 bases from V and 0 from J; bases not matched to a gene: 5. Germline CDR1 reads SGHRS; CDR2 reads YFSETQ. A word on this clone: The antigen is unknown.

Assay used: immunoSEQ multiplex PCR; TCRdb lists only in-frame clones, some missing. This sample has approximately 2.4 million clones, with approximately 96% found just once. The sequenced sample was naive CD4+ T cells sorted from blood. Documented subset: CD45RA+ positively selected. This TCR derives from a man younger than 35 in good health. V usage is TRBV5-1 and J usage is TRBJ2-3; TRBD2 matches 7 bases. CDR3 DNA: TGCGCCAGCAGCCCCGGGACTACTAGCACAGATACGCAGTATTTT. Protein sequence: CASSPGTTSTDTQYF.